Presented here are 5 T cell receptor beta chains from one specimen sequenced in a study of cytomegalovirus exposure and HLA in healthy donors. Vbeta (60) and Jbeta (13) primers were used in the PCR. TCRdb's copy holds only in-frame clones and misses some; the assay was immunoSEQ multiplex PCR. This table holds 60,000 to 70,000 clones, roughly 80% found once. Sequenced material: PBMCs. The receptors originated from a woman aged 25 to 39 in good health and CMV-seronegative.

The chain links TRBV28 to TRBJ2-7; 8 bases map to TRBD1. Germline V CDR1 and CDR2: MDHEN, SYDVKM. The V gene end was trimmed by 2 bases and the J gene end by 1 base; junction bases not matched to a gene: 4. CDR3 length: 15 residues. The CDR3 protein is CASSLTGQGSYEQYF. Here the CDR3 DNA reads TGTGCCAGCAGTTTAACCGGACAGGGTTCCTACGAGCAGTACTTC. The full variable domain, rest sourced from reference TRBV28 and TRBJ2-7, is DVKVTQSSRYLVKRTGEKVFLECVQDMDHENMFWYRQDPGLGLRLIYFSYDVKMKEKGDIPEGYSVSREKKERFSLILESASTNQTSMYLCASSLTGQGSYEQYFGPGTRLTVT.

For this clone: One end of the junction does not line up with germline, which may come from a read error. The gene calls are TRBV27 and TRBJ1-5; D possibly corresponds to TRBD1 (5 bases). The CDR3 has 14 residues. Germline CDR1 MNHEY, CDR2 SMNVEV (reference sequence). The CDR3 DNA reads as TGTGCCAGCAGCTCTGGGGCCCGGTATCAGCCCCAGCGTTTT. Its protein is CASSSGARYQPQRF.

This chain connects TRBV7-2 to TRBJ1-6, with D uncertain. The V end lost 2 bases, the J end lost 5 bases, and 4 bases lay between the germline ends. Germline CDR1 reads SGHTA; CDR2 reads FQGNSA. The CDR3 extends over 13 amino acids. CDR3: CASSLSNNSPLHF. For the CDR3, the DNA is TGTGCCAGCAGCTTATCAAATAATTCACCCCTCCACTTT.

This clone was counted only a few times. The J gene is TRBJ1-5, the V gene TRBV2; D gene unclear. V was cut by 3 bases and J by 5 bases, with 17 bases left in between. Looked up from germline, CDR1 is SNHLY and CDR2 is FYNNEI. This CDR3 spans 16 amino acids. The DNA for the CDR3 is TGTGCCAGCAGTGAGCCGGAGATTAGCCGCGATCAGCCCCAGCATTTT. This sequence encodes CASSEPEISRDQPQHF.

As concerns this clone: The junction and the germline gene differ at one end; a read error may be behind it. The chain is built from TRBV7-9 and TRBJ2-2; tentative D call: TRBD2 (5 bases). Germline CDR1 reads SEHNR; CDR2 reads FQNEAQ (reference sequence). The CDR3 is 16 amino acids. DNA of the CDR3: TGTTCCAGCAGCTGGCCTACTGACGGGGAAACCGGGGAGCTGTTTTTT. This sequence encodes CSSSWPTDGETGELFF.